This entry features one T cell receptor (beta chain) sequence. Per the original methods: Estimation of nucleated cell counts was performed using reference gene primer amplification. Sequencing was performed with immunoSEQ multiplex PCR; in TCRdb, only in-frame clones are kept and a portion is missing. V and J calls and clone size come straight from that table; D and trimming were deduced from the DNA. This sample has about 330,000 clones, with more than 75% found just once. The germline gives CDR1 MDHEN, CDR2 SYDVKM. This CDR3 has 15 amino acids. After removal of 8 bases from V and 3 bases from J, the junction contained 9 bases not matched to a gene. The record originates from a study of blood T cell repertoires in COVID-19. Turning to the study itself: Collection of acute and convalescent COVID-19 samples took place in the United States, Italy and Spain. T cells, B-cell-depleted T cells, or PBMCs provided the cDNA or gDNA that served as material.

This TCR was recovered from a woman aged 45-59 years with acute or convalescent COVID-19. This chain joins TRBV28 and TRBJ2-2; 7 bases line up with TRBD1. Sample: peripheral blood. In nucleotides, the CDR3 is TGTGCCAGCCGACAACAGGGGCAGTACACCGGGGAGCTGTTTTTT. It is translated as CASRQQGQYTGELFF.